This TCR beta chain was documented in a study of post-analysis software for immune sequencing data. Included in the TCR beta cDNA libraries were unique molecular identifiers. Via MiXCR, TCRdb re-called the PCR reads, giving one row per CDR3 protein. The sample includes more than 450,000 distinct CDR3 sequences, roughly 34% of them seen just once. Notes on this clonotype: Its antigen is unidentified.

V shed 7 bases and J shed 3 bases, with 14 bases lying between them. This CDR3 spans 14 amino acids. Regarding the study as a whole: Comparison with controls showed significantly lower normalized Chao1 diversity in multiple sclerosis patients. Elevated frequency relative to controls characterized four to six TRBV segments in patients, TRBV5-6, TRBV5-1 and TRBV20-1 among them.

The rearrangement joins TRBV12-3 or TRBV12-4 to TRBJ2-3; D is perhaps TRBD2 (5 bases). Sequenced sample: blood. This clonotype was obtained from a girl under 18 with multiple sclerosis. The CDR3 DNA sequence: TGTGCCAGCACCCGGGGAGTCGGTACAGATACGCAGTATTTT. Translated, it gives CASTRGVGTDTQYF.